The 13 T cell receptor beta chains reported below all come from one sample, sequenced in a study of shared clonotypes between healthy human individuals. It was CD45RO-negative cells, positively selected for CCR7, that made up naive CD8 cells, with terminally differentiated effector memory CD45RA+ cells excluded. Profiled with immunoSEQ multiplex PCR; TCRdb holds only in-frame clones, not every one. Among over 2 million clones, over 85% were seen once, and the ten largest hold about 1.1%. Sequenced material: naive CD8+ T cells sorted from blood. The receptor source for this set is a man aged 18 to 29 in good health.

The chain carries TRBV11-2 and TRBJ1-6; TRBD1 aligns across 7 bases. The CDR3 extends over 16 amino acids. The germline gives CDR1 SGHAT, CDR2 FQNNGV. With V trimmed by 5 bases and J by 0 bases, 4 bases remained unmatched. Written as DNA, the CDR3 is TGTGCCAGCAGCGACGACAGGGCCTCCTATAATTCACCCCTCCACTTT. It yields the protein CASSDDRASYNSPLHF. Full variable domain (missing parts from reference TRBV11-2 and TRBJ1-6): EAGVAQSPRYKIIEKRQSVAFWCNPISGHATLYWYQQILGQGPKLLIQFQNNGVVDDSQLPKDRFSAERLKGVDSTLKIQPAKLEDSAVYLCASSDDRASYNSPLHFGNGTRLTVT.

The chain employs TRBV10-3 and TRBJ2-2, with a tentative D call TRBD2 (5 bases). V was clipped by 5 bases and J by 3 bases, with 16 bases between them. The CDR3 spans 16 residues. CDR1 and CDR2 (germline): ENHRY, SYGVKD. This chain's CDR3 is CAISTGLLRDTGELFF. In DNA form, the CDR3 reads TGTGCCATCAGTACTGGACTCCTCCGGGACACCGGGGAGCTGTTTTTT.

The genes are TRBV2 and TRBJ2-3; 7 bases are a match to TRBD2. Per the germline V gene, CDR1 is SNHLY and CDR2 is FYNNEI. The CDR3 sequence is 16 residues long. V dropped 6 bases and J dropped 2; count of bases not matched to a gene: 11. DNA of the CDR3: TGTGCCAGCAGCCACCCCGGAACTAGCGACACAGATACGCAGTATTTT. As protein: CASSHPGTSDTDTQYF.

CDR3 coding DNA: TGTGCCAGCAGTGAAGTTGGGGGGGCCGCCGAGCAGTACTTC. As protein: CASSEVGGAAEQYF. The rearrangement links TRBV6-1 to TRBJ2-7, with D possibly TRBD2 on 7 matching bases. Germline lookup yields CDR1 MNHNS and CDR2 SASEGT. The CDR3 sequence is 14 residues long. The V and J ends lost 1 base and 6 bases respectively, with 13 bases between them.

The rearrangement links TRBV10-1 to TRBJ1-2, with unresolved D. The germline V gene encodes CDR1 WNHNN and CDR2 SYGVQD (reference sequence). The CDR3 spans 13 residues. V was cut by 2 bases and J by 3 bases, with 7 bases left in between. CDR3 in DNA: TGCGCCAGCAGTGAGACACCTTACTATGGCTACACCTTC. Translated, it gives CASSETPYYGYTF.

V gene TRBV6-5 combines with J gene TRBJ2-1; perhaps D is TRBD1 or TRBD2 (5 bases each). With 5 bases removed from V and 4 bases from J, the gap between germline ends came to 15 bases. This CDR3 comprises 15 residues. Germline CDR1 MNHEY, CDR2 SVGAGI. CDR3 nucleotides: TGTGCCAGCAGTCTCACCGGGACGGGTTACAATGAGCAGTTCTTC. This sequence encodes CASSLTGTGYNEQFF.

This rearrangement joins TRBV7-9 to TRBJ2-1; no clear D. Germline CDR1 SEHNR, CDR2 FQNEAQ (reference sequence). The CDR3 is 15 amino acids. V dropped 1 base and J dropped 0 bases, with 7 bases sitting between them. The CDR3 nucleotides read TGTGCCAGCAGCTTAGGGACGGACTCCTACAATGAGCAGTTCTTC. Its protein product is CASSLGTDSYNEQFF.

The chain is built from TRBV4-1 and TRBJ2-3; D is unclear. V was shortened by 4 bases and J by 2 bases, with 10 bases between the two germline ends. Per the germline V gene, CDR1 is MGHRA and CDR2 is YSYEKL. This CDR3 has 14 residues. DNA of the CDR3: TGCGCCAGCAGCCCGCGACGTAACACAGATACGCAGTATTTT. This codes for CASSPRRNTDTQYF.

The chain carries TRBV2 and TRBJ1-1; 9 bases match TRBD1. CDR1 and CDR2 (germline): SNHLY, FYNNEI. Unmatched junction bases numbered 5, after V lost 3 bases and J lost 6 bases. This CDR3 is 14 amino acids long. The CDR3 coding sequence is TGTGCCAGCAGTGACGGACAGGGGAGCGCTGAAGCTTTCTTT. Its protein product is CASSDGQGSAEAFF.

The gene calls are TRBV18 and TRBJ2-7; D is perhaps TRBD2 (6 bases). The CDR3 has 15 residues. The germline V gene encodes CDR1 KGHSH and CDR2 LQKENI. V lost 4 bases and J 1 base, leaving 14 bases between the germline ends. The CDR3 loop reads CASSLGVGLSYEQYF. DNA for the CDR3: TGTGCCAGCTCACTGGGGGTTGGACTATCCTACGAGCAGTACTTC.

As regards this clone: Additional DNA sequences in this sample encode the identical CDR3. The chain joins TRBV4-1 to TRBJ2-7; 9 positions match TRBD2. This CDR3 is 14 amino acids long. CDR1 MGHRA and CDR2 YSYEKL come from the germline V gene. Germline trimming cut 1 base from V and 3 bases from J; bases unmatched to any gene: 1. For the CDR3, the DNA is TGCGCCAGCAGCCAAGTTAGCGGGGGCTACGAGCAGTACTTC. Amino acids: CASSQVSGGYEQYF.

In DNA form, the CDR3 reads TGCGCCAGCAGCCCCGGACAGGAAATAAGGTACAATGAGCAGTTCTTC. This sequence encodes CASSPGQEIRYNEQFF. The V call is TRBV5-1, the J call TRBJ2-1; 7 bases fit TRBD1. Looked up from germline, CDR1 is SGHRS and CDR2 is YFSETQ. This CDR3 comprises 16 residues. The J segment lost 4 bases and the V segment lost 4 bases, leaving 11 bases of the junction unmatched.

The chain recombines TRBV29-1 with TRBJ2-7; weak D call: TRBD2 (5 bases). Germline V CDR1 and CDR2: SQVTM, ANQGSEA. This CDR3 is 13 amino acids long. V lost 2 bases to trimming and J lost 2 bases, with 10 bases between them. CDR3 protein: CSVESGSPYEQYF. The DNA for the CDR3 is TGCAGCGTTGAATCGGGGTCCCCCTACGAGCAGTACTTC.